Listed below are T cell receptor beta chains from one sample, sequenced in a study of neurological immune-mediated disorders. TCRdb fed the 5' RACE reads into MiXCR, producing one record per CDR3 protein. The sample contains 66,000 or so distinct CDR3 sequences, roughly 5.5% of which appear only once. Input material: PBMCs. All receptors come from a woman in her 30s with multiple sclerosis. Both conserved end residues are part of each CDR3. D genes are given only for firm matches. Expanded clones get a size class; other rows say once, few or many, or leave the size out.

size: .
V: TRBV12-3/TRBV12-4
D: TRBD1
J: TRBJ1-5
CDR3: CASRIQGGGNQPQNF
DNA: TGTGCCAGCAGAATACAGGGGGGGGGCAATCAGCCCCAGAATTTT

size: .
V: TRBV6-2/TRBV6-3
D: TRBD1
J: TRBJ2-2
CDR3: CASRDLGGLNTGELFF
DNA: TGTGCCAGCAGAGACCTAGGGGGCCTGAACACCGGGGAGCTGTTTTTT

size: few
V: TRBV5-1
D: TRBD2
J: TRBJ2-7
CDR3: CASSFGLAGYEQYF
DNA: TGCGCCAGCAGCTTCGGACTAGCGGGATACGAGCAGTACTTC

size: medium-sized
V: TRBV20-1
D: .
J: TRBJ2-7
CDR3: CSVQDLLVGYEQYF
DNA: TGCAGTGTCCAGGACCTCCTGGTGGGCTACGAGCAGTACTTC

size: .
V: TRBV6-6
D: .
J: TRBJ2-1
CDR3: CASSYSREEQFF
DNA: TGTGCCAGCAGTTACTCTAGGGAAGAGCAGTTCTTC

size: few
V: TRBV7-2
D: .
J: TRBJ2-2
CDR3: CASSTPRGELFF
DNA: TGTGCCAGCAGCACCCCCCGCGGGGAGCTGTTTTTT

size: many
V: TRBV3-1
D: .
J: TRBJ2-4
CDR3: CASSQGGKGPQYF
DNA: TGTGCCAGCAGCCAAGGGGGGAAAGGACCCCAGTACTTC

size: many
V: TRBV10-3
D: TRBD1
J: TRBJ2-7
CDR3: CAISEDRGEQYF
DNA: TGTGCCATCAGTGAGGACAGGGGCGAACAGTACTTC

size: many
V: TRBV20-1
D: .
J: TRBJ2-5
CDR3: CSAIRGAPRETQYF
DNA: TGCAGTGCGATACGGGGGGCCCCCCGGGAGACCCAGTACTTC

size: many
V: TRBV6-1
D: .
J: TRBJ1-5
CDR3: CATTWRGREQPQHF
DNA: TGTGCCACCACCTGGAGGGGACGTGAGCAGCCCCAGCATTTT

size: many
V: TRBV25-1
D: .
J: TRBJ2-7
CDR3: CASSATREQYF
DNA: TGTGCCAGCAGTGCCACGAGGGAGCAGTACTTC

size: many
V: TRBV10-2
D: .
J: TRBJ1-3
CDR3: CASKSPGSSGNTIYF
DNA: TGCGCCAGCAAGTCACCGGGGAGCTCTGGAAACACCATATATTTT

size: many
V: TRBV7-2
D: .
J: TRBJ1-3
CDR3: CASSLAPQGAGNTIYF
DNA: TGTGCCAGCAGCTTAGCCCCACAGGGCGCTGGAAACACCATATATTTT

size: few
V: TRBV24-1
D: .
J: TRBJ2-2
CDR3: CATSAVWTANTGELFF
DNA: TGTGCCACCAGTGCCGTGTGGACAGCGAACACCGGGGAGCTGTTTTTT

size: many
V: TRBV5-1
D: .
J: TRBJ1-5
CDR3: CASSPGDNQPQHF
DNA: TGCGCCAGCTCGCCGGGGGACAATCAGCCCCAGCATTTT

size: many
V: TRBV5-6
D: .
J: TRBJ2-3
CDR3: CASSRDSTDTQYF
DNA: TGTGCCAGCAGCCGGGACAGCACAGATACGCAGTATTTT

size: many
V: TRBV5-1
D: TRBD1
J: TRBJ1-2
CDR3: CASRDWDRGGYGYTF
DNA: TGCGCCAGCAGGGATTGGGACAGGGGAGGCTATGGCTACACCTTC

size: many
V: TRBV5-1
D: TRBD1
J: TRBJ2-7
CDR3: CASSRDKTGTSYEQYF
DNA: TGCGCCAGCAGTAGAGACAAGACAGGGACCTCCTACGAGCAGTACTTC

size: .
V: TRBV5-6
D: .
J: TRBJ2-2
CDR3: CASSSIRGTGELFF
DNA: TGTGCCAGCAGCTCTATTCGCGGCACCGGGGAGCTGTTTTTT

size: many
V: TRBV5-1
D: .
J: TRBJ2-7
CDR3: CASSWTDTYEQYF
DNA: TGCGCCAGCAGCTGGACAGATACCTACGAGCAGTACTTC

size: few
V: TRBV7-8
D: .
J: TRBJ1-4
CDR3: CASSPRVGPLFATNEKLFF
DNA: TGTGCCAGCAGCCCCCGGGTTGGGCCCCTATTTGCAACTAATGAAAAACTGTTTTTT

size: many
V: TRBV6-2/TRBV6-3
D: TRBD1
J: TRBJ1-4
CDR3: CASTETGDEKLFF
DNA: TGTGCCAGCACCGAGACAGGGGACGAAAAACTGTTTTTT

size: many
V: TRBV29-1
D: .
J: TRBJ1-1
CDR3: CSARPVRAGEAFF
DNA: TGCAGCGCCCGACCCGTCCGTGCCGGTGAAGCTTTCTTT

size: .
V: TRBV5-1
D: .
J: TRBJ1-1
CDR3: CASSLALTGKNTEAFF
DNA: TGCGCCAGCAGCTTGGCCTTGACGGGCAAGAACACTGAAGCTTTCTTT

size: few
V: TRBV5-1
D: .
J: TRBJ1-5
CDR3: CASSDGGNQPQNF
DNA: TGCGCCAGCAGCGATGGGGGCAATCAGCCCCAGAATTTT

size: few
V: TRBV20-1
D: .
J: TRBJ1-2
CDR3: CSARDLGAQLYGYTF
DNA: TGCAGTGCTAGAGACCTGGGGGCTCAACTTTATGGCTACACCTTC

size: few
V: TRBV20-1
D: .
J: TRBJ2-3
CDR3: CSVGGSTDTQYF
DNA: TGCAGTGTGGGGGGATCGACAGATACGCAGTATTTT

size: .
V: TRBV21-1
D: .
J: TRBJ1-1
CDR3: CASSSQRVDREAFF
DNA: TGTGCCAGCAGCAGCCAGAGGGTCGACAGAGAAGCTTTCTTT

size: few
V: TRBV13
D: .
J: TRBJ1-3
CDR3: CASSSTGGNTIYF
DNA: TGTGCCAGCAGCTCAACGGGGGGAAACACCATATATTTT

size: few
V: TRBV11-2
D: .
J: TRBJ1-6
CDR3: CASSLDINSPLNF
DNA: TGTGCCAGCAGCTTAGATATTAATTCACCCCTCAACTTT

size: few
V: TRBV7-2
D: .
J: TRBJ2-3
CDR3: CASSPTSWSTDTQYF
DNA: TGTGCCAGCAGCCCGACTAGTTGGAGCACAGATACGCAGTATTTT

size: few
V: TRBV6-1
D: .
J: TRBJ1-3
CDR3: CASSELAGPHSGNTIYF
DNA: TGTGCCAGCAGTGAACTGGCAGGGCCGCACTCTGGAAACACCATATATTTT

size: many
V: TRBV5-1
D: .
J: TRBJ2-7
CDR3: CASSSSSGFTYEQYF
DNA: TGCGCCAGCAGCTCTAGCTCCGGTTTCACCTACGAGCAGTACTTC

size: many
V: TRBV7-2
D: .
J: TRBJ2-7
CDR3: CASSPAGRSYEQYF
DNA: TGTGCCAGCAGCCCGGCCGGACGGAGCTACGAGCAGTACTTC

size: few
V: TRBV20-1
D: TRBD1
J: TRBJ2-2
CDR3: CSAKGTGDGELFF
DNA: TGCAGTGCTAAAGGGACAGGGGACGGGGAGCTGTTTTTT

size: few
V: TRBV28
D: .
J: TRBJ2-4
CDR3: CASRPLGGRKNIQYF
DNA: TGTGCCAGCAGGCCCCTCGGGGGACGAAAAAACATTCAGTACTTC

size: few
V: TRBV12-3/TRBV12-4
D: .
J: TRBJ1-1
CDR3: CASSLGAVLNTEAFF
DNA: TGTGCCAGCAGTTTAGGGGCAGTCTTGAACACTGAAGCTTTCTTT

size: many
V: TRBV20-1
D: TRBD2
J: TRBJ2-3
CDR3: CSERGGTDTQYF
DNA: TGCAGCGAGCGGGGAGGAACAGATACGCAGTATTTT

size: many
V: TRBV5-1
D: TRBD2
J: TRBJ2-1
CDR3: CASSWSGDGRNEQFF
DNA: TGCGCCAGCAGCTGGAGTGGGGACGGGAGGAATGAGCAGTTCTTC

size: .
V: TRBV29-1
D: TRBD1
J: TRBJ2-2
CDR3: CSVDLGQGRTDGQLFF
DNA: TGCAGCGTTGATTTGGGACAGGGAAGAACTGACGGGCAGCTGTTTTTT

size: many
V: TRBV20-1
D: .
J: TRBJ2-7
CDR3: CSATRAHETYEQYF
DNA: TGCAGTGCTACTAGGGCCCATGAGACCTACGAGCAGTACTTC

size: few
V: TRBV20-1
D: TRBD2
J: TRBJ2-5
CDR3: CSARDWGLAGGQGETQYF
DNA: TGCAGTGCTAGAGATTGGGGACTAGCGGGGGGGCAAGGAGAGACCCAGTACTTC

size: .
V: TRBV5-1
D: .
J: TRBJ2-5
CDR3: CASSPRRPRETQYF
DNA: TGCGCCAGCAGCCCTAGGCGGCCCAGAGAGACCCAGTACTTC

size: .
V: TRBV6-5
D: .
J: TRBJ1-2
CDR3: CASSRKGGGYTF
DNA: TGTGCCAGCAGTAGGAAGGGTGGAGGCTACACCTTC

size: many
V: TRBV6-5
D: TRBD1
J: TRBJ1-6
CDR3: CASQHFGTGVNSPLHF
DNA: TGTGCCAGCCAACACTTTGGGACAGGGGTTAATTCACCCCTCCACTTT

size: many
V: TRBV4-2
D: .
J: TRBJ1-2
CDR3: CASSQGSGGYGYTF
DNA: TGTGCCAGCAGCCAGGGGAGTGGAGGGTACGGCTACACCTTC

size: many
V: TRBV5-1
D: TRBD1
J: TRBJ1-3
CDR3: CASSSGGGTGGSGNTIYF
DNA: TGCGCCAGCAGCTCCGGAGGTGGGACAGGGGGGTCTGGAAACACCATATATTTT

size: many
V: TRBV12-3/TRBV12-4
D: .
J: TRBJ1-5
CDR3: CASSFLGGDNQPQHF
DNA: TGTGCCAGCAGTTTCTTGGGGGGAGATAATCAGCCCCAGCATTTT

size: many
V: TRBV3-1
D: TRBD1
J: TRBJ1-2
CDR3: CASSPQGNYGYTF
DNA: TGTGCCAGCAGCCCACAGGGGAACTATGGCTACACCTTC

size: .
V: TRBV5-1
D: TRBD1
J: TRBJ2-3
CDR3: CASSLRMTGVITDTQYF
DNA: TGCGCCAGCAGCCTCCGGATGACAGGGGTGATAACAGATACGCAGTATTTT

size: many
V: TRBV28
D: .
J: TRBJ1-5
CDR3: CASRSGGSNQPQNF
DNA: TGTGCCAGCAGGTCTGGAGGGAGCAATCAGCCCCAGAATTTT

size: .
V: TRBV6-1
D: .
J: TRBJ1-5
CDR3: CASSERGWDSNQPQHF
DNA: TGTGCCAGCAGTGAAAGGGGGTGGGATAGCAATCAGCCCCAGCATTTT

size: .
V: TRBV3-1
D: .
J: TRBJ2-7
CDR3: CASSQPGDYEQYF
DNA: TGTGCCAGCAGCCAACCAGGGGACTACGAGCAGTACTTC

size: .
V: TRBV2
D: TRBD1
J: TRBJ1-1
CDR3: CASSTTPGQTAFF
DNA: TGTGCCAGCAGTACTACTCCGGGACAGACGGCTTTCTTT

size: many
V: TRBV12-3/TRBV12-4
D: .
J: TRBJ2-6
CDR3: CASSGTGANVLTF
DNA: TGTGCCAGCAGTGGAACCGGGGCCAACGTCCTGACTTTC

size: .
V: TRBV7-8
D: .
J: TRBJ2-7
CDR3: CASSLTRQTTYEQYF
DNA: TGTGCCAGCAGCTTAACACGACAGACCACCTACGAGCAGTACTTC

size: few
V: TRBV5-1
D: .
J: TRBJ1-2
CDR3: CASSPGSGAHGYTF
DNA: TGCGCCAGCAGCCCTGGGTCAGGAGCCCATGGCTACACCTTC

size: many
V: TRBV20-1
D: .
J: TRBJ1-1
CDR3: CSARARVVNTEAFF
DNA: TGCAGTGCTAGGGCCCGGGTCGTGAACACTGAAGCTTTCTTT